Presented here are 27 T cell receptor beta chains from one specimen sequenced in a study of blood T cell repertoires in COVID-19. Sequencing used immunoSEQ multiplex PCR; TCRdb keeps in-frame clones, though not all of them. This table has some 460,000 clones, around 87% appearing once. The sequencing sample was made of PBMCs or T cells enriched from blood (not recorded which). The source is a woman aged 18-29 years who had recovered from COVID-19.

V is TRBV4-2 and J is TRBJ1-2, with D hard to call. In germline, CDR1 is LGHNA, CDR2 YNFKEQ. This CDR3 is 15 amino acids long. V shed 0 bases and J shed 5 bases, with 13 bases lying between them. For the CDR3, the DNA is TGTGCCAGCAGCCAAGATGCAAACGACTATTATGGCTACACCTTC. Translation gives CASSQDANDYYGYTF.

The chain carries TRBV9 and TRBJ2-2; 8 bases align to TRBD1. V gave up 3 bases and J gave up 7 bases; unmatched junction bases: 5. Germline CDR1 and CDR2: SGDLS and YYNGEE. CDR3 length: 14 amino acids. In DNA form, the CDR3 reads TGTGCCAGCAGCGACACAGGGGGAGGCGGGGAGCTGTTTTTT. Protein sequence: CASSDTGGGGELFF.

The genes are TRBV5-4 and TRBJ1-2; D possibly corresponds to TRBD1 (5 bases). Germline lookup yields CDR1 SGHNT and CDR2 YYREEE (reference sequence). V lost 4 bases and J 7 bases, leaving 17 bases between the germline ends. The CDR3 runs 14 residues. The CDR3 region is CASSNRGQGFGYTF. For the CDR3, the DNA is TGTGCCAGCAGCAATAGGGGCCAGGGCTTTGGCTACACCTTC.

The CDR3 loop reads CASGIHGQSRSSGYTF. CDR3 bases: TGTGCTAGTGGTATCCACGGACAGAGTCGTTCCTCTGGCTACACCTTC. The J gene is TRBJ1-2, the V gene TRBV12-5; D perhaps matches TRBD1 (6 bases). This CDR3 is 16 amino acids long. V shed 5 bases and J shed 7 bases, with 23 bases lying between them. Germline loops: CDR1 LGHNT, CDR2 FRNRAP. The full variable domain, in which reference TRBV12-5 and TRBJ1-2 provide the parts outside the CDR3, is DARVTQTPRHKVTEMGQEVTMRCQPILGHNTVFWYRQTMMQGLELLAYFRNRAPLDDSGMPKDRFSAEMPDATLATLKIQPSEPRDSAVYFCASGIHGQSRSSGYTFGSGTRLTVV.

The genes are TRBV12-3 or TRBV12-4 and TRBJ1-2; maybe TRBD1 (5 bases). Trimming took off 0 bases at V and 5 bases at J, with 7 bases between the two ends. The CDR3 sequence is 13 residues long. CDR3 in amino acids: CASSLAGPYGYTF. Written as DNA, the CDR3 is TGTGCCAGCAGTTTAGCGGGGCCTTATGGCTACACCTTC.

The chain joins TRBV2 to TRBJ2-1; TRBD2 matches 15 bases. Per the germline V gene, CDR1 is SNHLY and CDR2 is FYNNEI. The CDR3 is 17 residues long. V was clipped by 4 bases and J by 4 bases; unmatched bases: 5. The CDR3 is CASSGTSGGVYYNEQFF. The CDR3 nucleotides are TGTGCCAGCAGTGGGACTAGCGGGGGGGTTTATTACAATGAGCAGTTCTTC. Full variable domain (remainder filled in from reference TRBV2 and TRBJ2-1): EPEVTQTPSHQVTQMGQEVILRCVPISNHLYFYWYRQILGQKVEFLVSFYNNEISEKSEIFDDQFSVERPDGSNFTLKIRSTKLEDSAMYFCASSGTSGGVYYNEQFFGPGTRLTVL.

The CDR3 region has the DNA TGTGCCAGCAAATCCGGGATGAACACCGGGGAGCTGTTTTTT. Amino acids: CASKSGMNTGELFF. The rearrangement links TRBV6-5 to TRBJ2-2, with a tentative D call TRBD2 (5 bases). CDR1 is MNHEY, CDR2 SVGAGI, per germline. This CDR3 region has 14 residues. V was clipped by 7 bases and J by 1 base, with 10 bases between them.

Points on this clone: The same CDR3 can be traced to other DNA sequences in this sample. The CDR3 DNA follows: TGCGCCAGCAGCTTGGCAGGGGGCGATACTGAAGCTTTCTTT. This gives the protein CASSLAGGDTEAFF. V gene TRBV5-1 combines with J gene TRBJ1-1; 8 bases fit TRBD1. V was pared by 0 bases and J by 5 bases, with 3 bases of the junction left unmatched. The CDR3 extends over 14 amino acids. Looked up from germline, CDR1 is SGHRS and CDR2 is YFSETQ.

Regarding this clone: A much more abundant neighbour one base away suggests this may be a read error. The chain carries TRBV20-1 and TRBJ1-1; no clear D. Trimming cost V 8 bases and J 7 bases, with 14 bases left between them. The germline CDR1 and CDR2 sequences are DFQATT and SNEGSKA (reference sequence). CDR3 length: 11 amino acids. CDR3 residues: CSTQRRDEAFF. Here the CDR3 DNA reads TGCAGTACCCAACGGCGGGATGAAGCTTTCTTT.

This clone is a singleton in its sample. The gene calls are TRBV4-1 and TRBJ2-3; 7 positions match TRBD2. This CDR3 spans 16 amino acids. The junction had 9 bases not matched to a gene; V was cut back by 4 bases and J by 2 bases. Germline assignment: CDR1 MGHRA and CDR2 YSYEKL. The CDR3 loop reads CASSLQWGGSTDTQYF. The CDR3, as DNA: TGCGCCAGCAGCCTACAATGGGGGGGATCCACAGATACGCAGTATTTT.

The rearrangement uses TRBV3-1 (or the pseudogene TRBV3-2) and TRBJ1-1; 9 nucleotides match TRBD1. This CDR3 region has 16 residues. V was clipped by 0 bases and J by 4 bases; unmatched bases: 6. Germline V gene lookup returns CDR1 LGHDT and CDR2 YNNKEL (reference sequence). For the CDR3, the DNA is TGTGCCAGCAGCCAAGATCTTGAGACAGGGGGCACTGAAGCTTTCTTT. It yields the protein CASSQDLETGGTEAFF.

V gene TRBV19 combines with J gene TRBJ2-3, with D possibly TRBD1 on 6 matching bases. With 5 bases removed from V and 4 bases from J, the gap between germline ends came to 16 bases. CDR1 and CDR2 (germline): LNHDA, SQIVND (reference sequence). CDR3 length equals 15 residues. The CDR3 coding sequence is TGTGCCAGTAGTTCGAGGGGGTTGATATCAGATACGCAGTATTTT. Its protein is CASSSRGLISDTQYF.

For the CDR3, the DNA is TGTGCCAGTAGTACGACAGGGGGCGGCGAAAAACTGTTTTTT. Translated, it gives CASSTTGGGEKLFF. This chain uses TRBV19 with TRBJ1-4, with 10 bases aligning to TRBD1. The CDR3 totals 14 residues. The trim removed 4 bases at V and 8 bases at J, leaving 4 bases unmatched. CDR1 is LNHDA, CDR2 SQIVND, per germline (reference sequence).

V gene TRBV3-1 (or the pseudogene TRBV3-2) combines with J gene TRBJ2-1; the D gene is possibly TRBD1 (5 bases). The ends were cut back, 0 bases at V and 2 bases at J, with 8 bases in the middle. Germline V gives CDR1 LGHDT, CDR2 YNNKEL (reference sequence). The CDR3 covers 15 residues. The CDR3 loop is CASSQEVRAYNEQFF. The CDR3 DNA follows: TGTGCCAGCAGCCAAGAGGTCAGGGCCTACAATGAGCAGTTCTTC.

The chain recombines TRBV28 with TRBJ2-3; 9 bases line up with TRBD2. Germline assignment: CDR1 MDHEN and CDR2 SYDVKM. Trimming removed 1 base from V and 2 bases from J; junction bases left unmatched: 10. The CDR3 runs 18 residues. The CDR3, as DNA: TGTGCCAGCAGTTTATCGTGGATGGCGGGGGGGTCCACAGATACGCAGTATTTT. As protein: CASSLSWMAGGSTDTQYF.

This clone has just one count. The chain recombines TRBV7-8 with TRBJ2-7; D unresolved. With 1 base removed from V and 0 bases from J, the gap between germline ends came to 13 bases. The CDR3 sequence is 16 residues long. Germline CDR1 and CDR2: SGHVS and FQNEAQ. The CDR3 nucleotides are TGTGCCAGCAGCTTAGACGCAGGATCATTCTCCTACGAGCAGTACTTC. Amino acids: CASSLDAGSFSYEQYF.

This chain joins TRBV28 and TRBJ2-7; TRBD1 matches 7 bases. With 10 bases clipped from V and 7 bases from J, the junction kept 10 bases outside the gene matches. The germline V gene encodes CDR1 MDHEN and CDR2 SYDVKM. CDR3 length: 12 amino acids. The CDR3 sequence: CATRQGEYEQYF. CDR3 in DNA: TGTGCCACCCGACAGGGAGAGTATGAGCAGTACTTC. Supplemented by reference TRBV28 and TRBJ2-7, the full variable domain reads DVKVTQSSRYLVKRTGEKVFLECVQDMDHENMFWYRQDPGLGLRLIYFSYDVKMKEKGDIPEGYSVSREKKERFSLILESASTNQTSMYLCATRQGEYEQYFGPGTRLTVT.

The chain is built from TRBV30 and TRBJ2-3; 7 nucleotides align to TRBD1. The CDR3 extends over 13 amino acids. With V trimmed by 5 bases and J by 4 bases, 6 bases remained unmatched. Per the germline V gene, CDR1 is GTSNPN and CDR2 is SVGIG (reference sequence). CDR3 sequence (DNA): TGTGCCTGGCTTAGACAGGGCCCAGATACGCAGTATTTT. This gives the protein CAWLRQGPDTQYF.

The chain uses TRBV7-9 and TRBJ2-3; possibly TRBD2 for D (5 bases). Germline assignment: CDR1 SEHNR and CDR2 FQNEAQ (reference sequence). The CDR3 has 16 residues. Trimming removed 5 bases from V and 2 bases from J, with 17 bases in between. This CDR3 reads CASSVTRETFTDTQYF. CDR3 DNA: TGTGCCAGCAGCGTAACCCGGGAAACCTTCACAGATACGCAGTATTTT.

The chain employs TRBV27 and TRBJ2-7; 8 nucleotides align to TRBD1. Germline V gene lookup returns CDR1 MNHEY and CDR2 SMNVEV (reference sequence). J was trimmed by 0 bases and V by 4 bases; bases with no gene match: 8. The CDR3 extends over 16 amino acids. This CDR3 is CASSSGTGSSSYEQYF. Written as DNA, the CDR3 is TGTGCCAGCAGTTCCGGGACAGGAAGTAGCTCCTACGAGCAGTACTTC.

The V call is TRBV5-1, the J call TRBJ2-7, with 9 bases that match TRBD1. In germline, CDR1 is SGHRS, CDR2 YFSETQ. The CDR3 has 14 amino acids. Losses at the gene ends were 4 bases for V and 5 bases for J; bases not matched to a gene: 7. The DNA of the CDR3 is TGCGCCAGCAGCGCCGGGACAGGGATGGACGAGCAGTACTTC. This encodes CASSAGTGMDEQYF.

The CDR3 nucleotides read TGTGCCAGCAGTGTTTGGGGACATAGCAATCAGCCCCAGCATTTT. Residues: CASSVWGHSNQPQHF. The V call is TRBV2, the J call TRBJ1-5; perhaps TRBD1 as D (6 bases). The germline V gene has CDR1 SNHLY and CDR2 FYNNEI. The CDR3 covers 15 residues. The V end was cut by 4 bases, the J end by 0 bases, with 10 bases between.

The chain couples TRBV7-2 to TRBJ2-2; D is unresolved. Germline CDR1 SGHTA, CDR2 FQGNSA. There are 14 residues in the CDR3. The germline V and J ends were trimmed by 1 base and 5 bases, with 8 bases remaining between them. CDR3 sequence reads: CASSLGAETGELFF. CDR3 sequence (DNA): TGTGCCAGCAGCTTAGGTGCGGAGACCGGGGAGCTGTTTTTT.

This clone was picked up a small number of times. The chain recombines TRBV7-3 with TRBJ2-1, with a weak D call TRBD2 (6 bases). The CDR3 is 15 amino acids. Per the germline V gene, CDR1 is SGHTA and CDR2 is FQGTGA. Trimming stripped 4 bases from V and 1 base from J, with 11 bases between. The CDR3 sequence: CASSYGTASYNEQFF. DNA for the CDR3: TGTGCCAGCAGCTATGGGACTGCATCCTACAATGAGCAGTTCTTC.

The chain uses TRBV3-1 (or the pseudogene TRBV3-2) and TRBJ2-5; D possibly corresponds to TRBD2 (6 bases). Trimming removed 1 base from V and 2 bases from J, with 11 bases in between. This CDR3 is 15 amino acids long. Germline V CDR1 and CDR2: LGHDT, YNNKEL (reference sequence). Written as DNA, the CDR3 is TGTGCCAGCAGCCAAGCCACGGAGGGACAAGAGACCCAGTACTTC. As protein: CASSQATEGQETQYF.

The chain employs TRBV6-1 and TRBJ1-6; D unclear. V was trimmed by 2 bases and J by 7 bases, leaving 15 bases between them. The CDR3 contains 16 residues. Germline CDR1 is MNHNS and CDR2 is SASEGT. This chain's CDR3 is CASSESGSLRNSPLHF. The DNA of the CDR3 is TGTGCCAGCAGTGAATCGGGGTCTCTTCGGAATTCACCCCTCCACTTT.

This rearrangement joins TRBV30 to TRBJ1-2; D remains unclear. The germline gives CDR1 GTSNPN, CDR2 SVGIG (reference sequence). The CDR3 loop spans 15 amino acids. V gave up 2 bases and J gave up 3 bases, with 16 bases separating them. DNA for the CDR3: TGTGCCTGGAGTATAAGGCGGGGAATATACTATGGCTACACCTTC. Its translation is CAWSIRRGIYYGYTF.